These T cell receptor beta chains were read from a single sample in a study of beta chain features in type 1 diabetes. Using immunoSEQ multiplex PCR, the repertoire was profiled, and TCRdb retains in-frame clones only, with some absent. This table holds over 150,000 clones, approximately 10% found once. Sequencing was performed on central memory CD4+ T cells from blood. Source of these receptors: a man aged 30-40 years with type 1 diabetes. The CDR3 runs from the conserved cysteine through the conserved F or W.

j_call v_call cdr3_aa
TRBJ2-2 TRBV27 CATQMGQTYTGELFF
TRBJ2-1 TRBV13 CASSSPRIPTNEQFF
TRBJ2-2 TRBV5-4 CASSLEQGAGDTGELFF
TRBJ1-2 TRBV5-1 CASSLDRHYGYTF
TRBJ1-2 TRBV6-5 CASRSGTAANYGYTF
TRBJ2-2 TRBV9 CASSVDDSGAANTGELFF
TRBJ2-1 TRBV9 CASGSSSSGGQFF
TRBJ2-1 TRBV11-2 CASSLRGGSSYNEQFF
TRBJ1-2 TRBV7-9 CASSLNRRGIYGYTF
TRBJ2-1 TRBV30 CAWSGGPRDEQFF
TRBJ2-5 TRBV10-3 CAISYQGGETQYF
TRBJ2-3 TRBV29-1 CSGRGTSGSTDTQYF
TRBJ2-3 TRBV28 CASKSQGSFTDTQYF
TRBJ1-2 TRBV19 CASSITGNYGYTF
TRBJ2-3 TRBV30 CAGGTYEPYF
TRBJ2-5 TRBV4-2 CASSRRVDSKETQYF
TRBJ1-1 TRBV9 CASSQTGLNTEAFF
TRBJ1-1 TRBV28 CASRRHSNTEAFF
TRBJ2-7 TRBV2 CASSLQGAYEQYF
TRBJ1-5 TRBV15 CATSRDRIYQPQHF
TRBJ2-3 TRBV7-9 CASRNRAGSTDTQYF
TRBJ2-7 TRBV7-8 CASSLDGGIYEQYF
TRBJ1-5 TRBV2 CASRGGLSPYQPQHF
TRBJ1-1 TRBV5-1 CASSLGLTGQGEAFF
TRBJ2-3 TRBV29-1 CSVETGTAINTDTQYF
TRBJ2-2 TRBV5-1 CASSLGPLASNTGELFF
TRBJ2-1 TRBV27 CASSQTGYNEQFF
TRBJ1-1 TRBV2 CASRFNRGNTEAFF
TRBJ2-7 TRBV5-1 CASSPTGTYEQYF
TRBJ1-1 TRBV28 CASSLYTRGEAFF
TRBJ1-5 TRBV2 CASSDRGRSQPQHF
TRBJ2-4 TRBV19 CASSNYRDRQRNIQYF
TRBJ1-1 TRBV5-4 CASSLDRNTEAFF
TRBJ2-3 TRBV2 CASSAGTRRRDTQYF
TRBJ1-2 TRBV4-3 CASSQLPDRGYNGYTF
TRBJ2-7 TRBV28 CASSRDRGNYEQYF
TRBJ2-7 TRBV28 CASSLGTSGSFGEQYF
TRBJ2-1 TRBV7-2 CASSLAGTGLDEQFF
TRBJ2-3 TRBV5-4 CASSLGGQGTDTQYF
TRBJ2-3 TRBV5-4 CASSQASGRDGDTQYF